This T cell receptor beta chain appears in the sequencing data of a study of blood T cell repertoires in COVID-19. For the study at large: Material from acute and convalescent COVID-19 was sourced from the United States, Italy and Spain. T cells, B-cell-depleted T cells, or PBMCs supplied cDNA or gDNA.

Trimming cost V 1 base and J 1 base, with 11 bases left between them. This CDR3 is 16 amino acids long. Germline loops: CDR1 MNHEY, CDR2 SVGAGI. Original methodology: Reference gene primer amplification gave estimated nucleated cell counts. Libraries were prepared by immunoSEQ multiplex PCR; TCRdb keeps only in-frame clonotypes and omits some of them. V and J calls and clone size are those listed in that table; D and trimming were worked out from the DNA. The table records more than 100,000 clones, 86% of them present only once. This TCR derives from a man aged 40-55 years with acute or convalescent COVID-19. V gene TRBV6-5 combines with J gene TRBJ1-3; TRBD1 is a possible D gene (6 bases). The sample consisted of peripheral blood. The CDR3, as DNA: TGTGCCAGCAGTTACTTGGGGGCCGTTTCTGGAAACACCATATATTTT. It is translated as CASSYLGAVSGNTIYF.